Included here is one T cell receptor beta chain sequence, with context. What it binds is not known. These data are taken from a study of beta chain features in type 1 diabetes. Study-level points and caveats: All four CD4+ subsets from Type 1 diabetes patients carried moderately but significantly shorter TCRB CDR3s.

The investigators reverse transcribed all of the isolated RNA, so they sequenced expressed TCRB transcripts. Produced via immunoSEQ multiplex PCR; TCRdb's table is partial and in-frame only. The data hold tens of thousands of clones, with nearly 50% observed a single time. J gave up 5 bases and V 4 bases, and 14 bases lay outside the gene matches. The CDR3 sequence is 17 residues long. The germline V gene encodes CDR1 SGHNT and CDR2 YYREEE (reference sequence). This sequence originates from a man aged 25-45 years with type 1 diabetes. The chain employs TRBV5-4 and TRBJ2-3, with 9 bases that match TRBD2. The material sequenced was central memory CD4+ T cells from blood. The CDR3 DNA reads as TGTGCCAGCAGCGCGGGACACGGCGGGGGGGCCAGAGATACGCAGTATTTT. Its translation is CASSAGHGGGARDTQYF. Supplemented by reference TRBV5-4 and TRBJ2-3, the full variable domain reads ETGVTQSPTHLIKTRGQQVTLRCSSQSGHNTVSWYQQALGQGPQFIFQYYREEENGRGNFPPRFSGLQFPNYSSELNVNALELDDSALYLCASSAGHGGGARDTQYFGPGTRLTVL.